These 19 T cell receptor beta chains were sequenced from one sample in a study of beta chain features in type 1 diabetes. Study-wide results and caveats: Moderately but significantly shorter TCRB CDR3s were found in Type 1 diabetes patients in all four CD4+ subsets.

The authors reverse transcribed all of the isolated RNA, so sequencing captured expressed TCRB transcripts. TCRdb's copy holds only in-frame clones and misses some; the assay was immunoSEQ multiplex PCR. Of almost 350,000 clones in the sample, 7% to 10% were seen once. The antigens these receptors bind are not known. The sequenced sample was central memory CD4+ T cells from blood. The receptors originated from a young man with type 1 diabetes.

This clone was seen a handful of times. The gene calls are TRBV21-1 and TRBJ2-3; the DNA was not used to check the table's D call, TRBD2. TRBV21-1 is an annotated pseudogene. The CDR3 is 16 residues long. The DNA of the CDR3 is TGTGCCAGCAGCAAACCTAGCGGGGGGAGCACAGATACGCAGTATTTT. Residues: CASSKPSGGSTDTQYF.

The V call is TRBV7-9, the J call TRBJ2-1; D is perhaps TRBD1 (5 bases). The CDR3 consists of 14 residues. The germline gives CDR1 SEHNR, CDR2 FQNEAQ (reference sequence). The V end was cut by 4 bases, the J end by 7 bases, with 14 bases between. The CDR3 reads CASSWAGCSNEQFF. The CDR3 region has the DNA TGTGCCAGCAGCTGGGCAGGGTGCTCTAATGAGCAGTTCTTC.

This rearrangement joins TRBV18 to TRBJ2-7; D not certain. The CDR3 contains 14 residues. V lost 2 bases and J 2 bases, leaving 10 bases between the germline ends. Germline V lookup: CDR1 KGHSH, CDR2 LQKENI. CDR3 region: CASSPATSTYEQYF. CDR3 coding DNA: TGTGCCAGCTCACCAGCCACATCCACCTACGAGCAGTACTTC.

The CDR3 region is CASSQAAFSGANEKLFF. For the CDR3, the DNA is TGCGCCAGCAGCCAGGCTGCCTTTTCGGGGGCAAATGAAAAACTGTTTTTT. The chain recombines TRBV4-3 with TRBJ1-4; possible D gene TRBD1, 6 bases. The CDR3 loop spans 17 amino acids. CDR1 and CDR2 (germline): LGHNA, YSLEER. V lost 3 bases, J lost 5 bases, and 19 bases lay in between.

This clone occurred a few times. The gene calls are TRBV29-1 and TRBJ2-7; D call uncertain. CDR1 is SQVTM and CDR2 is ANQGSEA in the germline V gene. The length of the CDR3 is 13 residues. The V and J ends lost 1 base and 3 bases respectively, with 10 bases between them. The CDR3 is CSVEGPVGYEQYF. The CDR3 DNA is TGCAGCGTTGAAGGCCCGGTGGGCTACGAGCAGTACTTC.

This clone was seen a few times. DNA for the CDR3: TGTGCCAGCAGTTACTCCCAGGGAGTGGGCCAAGAGACCCAGTACTTC. Its translation: CASSYSQGVGQETQYF. The rearrangement links TRBV6-6 to TRBJ2-5; D tentatively fits TRBD1 or TRBD2 (5 bases each). The ends were cut back, 0 bases at V and 1 base at J, with 12 bases in the middle. The CDR3 has 16 residues. In germline, CDR1 is MNHNY, CDR2 SVGAGI (reference sequence).

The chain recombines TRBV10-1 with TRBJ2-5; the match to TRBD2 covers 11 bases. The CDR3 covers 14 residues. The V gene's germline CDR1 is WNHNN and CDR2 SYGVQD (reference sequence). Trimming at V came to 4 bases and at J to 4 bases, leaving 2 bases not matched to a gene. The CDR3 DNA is TGCGCCAGCAGTGCCCTAGCGGGGGGAGAGACCCAGTACTTC. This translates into CASSALAGGETQYF.

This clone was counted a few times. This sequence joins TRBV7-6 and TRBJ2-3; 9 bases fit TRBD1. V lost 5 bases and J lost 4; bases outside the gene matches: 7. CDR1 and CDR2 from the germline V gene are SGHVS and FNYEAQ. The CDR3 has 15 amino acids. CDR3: CASSPGQGMSDTQYF. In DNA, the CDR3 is TGTGCCAGCAGCCCGGGACAGGGAATGTCAGATACGCAGTATTTT.

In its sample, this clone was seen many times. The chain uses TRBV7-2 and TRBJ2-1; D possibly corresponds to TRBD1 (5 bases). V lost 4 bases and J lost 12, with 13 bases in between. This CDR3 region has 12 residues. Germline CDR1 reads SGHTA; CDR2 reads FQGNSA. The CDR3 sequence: CASSSDSRRQFF. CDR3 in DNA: TGTGCCAGCAGCTCCGACAGTCGTCGGCAGTTCTTC. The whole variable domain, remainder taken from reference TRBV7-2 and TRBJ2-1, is GAGVSQSPSNKVTEKGKDVELRCDPISGHTALYWYRQSLGQGLEFLIYFQGNSAPDKSGLPSDRFSAERTGGSVSTLTIQRTQQEDSAVYLCASSSDSRRQFFGPGTRLTVL.

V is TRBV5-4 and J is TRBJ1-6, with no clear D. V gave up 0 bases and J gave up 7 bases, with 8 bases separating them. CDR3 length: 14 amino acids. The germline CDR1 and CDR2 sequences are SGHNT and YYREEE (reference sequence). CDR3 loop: CASSLGDANSPLHF. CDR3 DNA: TGTGCCAGCAGCTTGGGTGACGCAAATTCACCCCTCCACTTT.

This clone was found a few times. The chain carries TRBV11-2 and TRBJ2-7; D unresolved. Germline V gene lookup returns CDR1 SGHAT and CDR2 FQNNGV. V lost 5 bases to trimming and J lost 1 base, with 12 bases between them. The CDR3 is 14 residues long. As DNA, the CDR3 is TGTGCCAGCAGCCCCCTGTTTTCGTCCTACGAGCAGTACTTC. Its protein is CASSPLFSSYEQYF.

CDR3 sequence reads: CASRGEVEAFF. The CDR3 DNA sequence: TGTGCCAGCAGGGGGGAGGTCGAAGCTTTCTTT. The genes are TRBV2 and TRBJ1-1, with a tentative D call TRBD1 (5 bases). The V end was cut by 6 bases, the J end by 8 bases, with 10 bases between. This CDR3 is built from 11 residues. CDR1 is SNHLY, CDR2 FYNNEI, per germline.

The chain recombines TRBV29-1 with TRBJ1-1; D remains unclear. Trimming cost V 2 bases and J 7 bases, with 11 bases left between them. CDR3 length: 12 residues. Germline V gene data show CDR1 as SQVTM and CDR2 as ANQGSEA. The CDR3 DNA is TGCAGCGTTGAACTTCTGACAAATGAAGCTTTCTTT. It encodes CSVELLTNEAFF. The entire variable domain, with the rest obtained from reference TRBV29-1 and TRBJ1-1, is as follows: SAVISQKPSRDICQRGTSLTIQCQVDSQVTMMFWYRQQPGQSLTLIATANQGSEATYESGFVIDKFPISRPNLTFSTLTVSNMSPEDSSIYLCSVELLTNEAFFGQGTRLTVV.

The CDR3 protein is CASSVSNLNTEAFF. DNA of the CDR3: TGCGCCAGCAGCGTCTCGAATTTGAACACTGAAGCTTTCTTT. The chain carries TRBV5-1 and TRBJ1-1; D is unclear. CDR1 is SGHRS and CDR2 is YFSETQ in the germline V gene. The V and J ends lost 4 bases and 0 bases respectively, with 10 bases between them. The CDR3 has 14 residues. Filled out from reference TRBV5-1 and TRBJ1-1, the complete variable domain reads KAGVTQTPRYLIKTRGQQVTLSCSPISGHRSVSWYQQTPGQGLQFLFEYFSETQRNKGNFPGRFSGRQFSNSRSEMNVSTLELGDSALYLCASSVSNLNTEAFFGQGTRLTVV.

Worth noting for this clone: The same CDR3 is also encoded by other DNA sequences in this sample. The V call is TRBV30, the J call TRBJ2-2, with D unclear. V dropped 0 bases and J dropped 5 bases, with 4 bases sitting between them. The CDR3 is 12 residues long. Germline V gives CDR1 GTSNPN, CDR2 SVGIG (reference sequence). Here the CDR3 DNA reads TGTGCCTGGAGTGTGAGGACCGGGGAGCTGTTTTTT. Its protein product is CAWSVRTGELFF. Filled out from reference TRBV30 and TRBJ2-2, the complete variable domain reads SQTIHQWPATLVQPVGSPLSLECTVEGTSNPNLYWYRQAAGRGLQLLFYSVGIGQISSEVPQNLSASRPQDRQFILSSKKLLLSDSGFYLCAWSVRTGELFFGEGSRLTVL.

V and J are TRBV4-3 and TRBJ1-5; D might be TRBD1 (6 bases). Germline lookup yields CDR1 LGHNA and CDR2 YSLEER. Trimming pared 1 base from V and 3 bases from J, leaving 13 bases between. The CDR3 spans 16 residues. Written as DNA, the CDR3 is TGCGCCAGCAGCCAAGGGTTAACAGGGAACAATCAGCCCCAGCATTTT. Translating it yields CASSQGLTGNNQPQHF.

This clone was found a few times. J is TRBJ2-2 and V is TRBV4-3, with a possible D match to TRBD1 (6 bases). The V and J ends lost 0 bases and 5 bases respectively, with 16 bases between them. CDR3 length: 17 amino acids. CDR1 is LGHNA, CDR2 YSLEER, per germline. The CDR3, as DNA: TGCGCCAGCAGCCAAGATTCGGCCAGGGGAGTAACCGGGGAGCTGTTTTTT. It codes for CASSQDSARGVTGELFF.

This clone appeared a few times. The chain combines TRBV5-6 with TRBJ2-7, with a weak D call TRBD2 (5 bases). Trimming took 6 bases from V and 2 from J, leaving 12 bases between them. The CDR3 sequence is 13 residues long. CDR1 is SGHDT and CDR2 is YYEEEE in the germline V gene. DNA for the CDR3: TGTGCCAGCAACCTACTAGGCCCCTACGAGCAGTACTTC. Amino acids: CASNLLGPYEQYF.

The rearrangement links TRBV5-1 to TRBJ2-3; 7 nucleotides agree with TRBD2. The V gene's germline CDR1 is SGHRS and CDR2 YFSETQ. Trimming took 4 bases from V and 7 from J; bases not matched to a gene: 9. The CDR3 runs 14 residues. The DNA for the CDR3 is TGCGCCAGCAGCCCGGGGGGTGGTCAATATACGCAGTATTTT. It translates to CASSPGGGQYTQYF.